The 30 T cell receptor beta chains presented below share a single source sample, sequenced in a study of blood T cells in healthy people across ages (dated by TCRdb to the mid-2010s). The receptor library was made with 5' RACE. Sequencer: Illumina HiSeq 2500. A second PCR of about 7 to 12 cycles was run with a J-beta primer mix and a sample-barcoded 5' primer. The public reads were run again by TCRdb, first through fastp at Q25 and then through MiXCR, and only productive beta chains were kept. Rows with one shared CDR3 protein collapse into an entry with the most common genes and DNA. This sample has over 300,000 distinct CDR3 sequences in its table, and 52% of those were observed once. The ten largest clones represent over 40% of the sample. The material sequenced was blood. The receptor source for this set is a man aged 55 to 69 in good health.

This clonotype has more than one count but fewer than ten. The DNA of the CDR3 is TGTGCCAGCAGCCGCCGGGGACTAGGGGTCTACGAGCAGTACTTC. It yields the protein CASSRRGLGVYEQYF. This rearrangement joins TRBV7-8 to TRBJ2-7, with TRBD2 matching 8 bases. Germline V gene sequence: CDR1 SGHVS, CDR2 FQNEAQ. This CDR3 region has 15 residues. V lost 5 bases and J lost 3; bases outside the gene matches: 9. The full variable domain, completed using reference TRBV7-8 and TRBJ2-7, is GAGVSQSPRYKVAKRGQDVALRCDPISGHVSLFWYQQALGQGPEFLTYFQNEAQLDKSGLPSDRFFAERPEGSVSTLKIQRTQQEDSAVYLCASSRRGLGVYEQYFGPGTRLTVT.

This chain uses TRBV20-1 with TRBJ2-4; TRBD1 agrees at 7 bases. The J call may not be correct, given that the DNA end is closer to TRBJ2-7. This CDR3 region has 12 residues. Germline assignment: CDR1 DFQATT and CDR2 SNEGSKA (reference sequence). In DNA form, the CDR3 reads TGCAGTGCCAACAGGGGAACCTACGAGCAGTACTTC. It specifies CSANRGTYEQYF.

The J gene is TRBJ2-3, the V gene TRBV30; the match to TRBD2 covers 12 bases. Trimming at V came to 0 bases and at J to 4 bases, leaving 5 bases not matched to a gene. CDR1 is GTSNPN and CDR2 is SVGIG in the germline V gene (reference sequence). The length of the CDR3 is 16 residues. CDR3 residues: CAWSVLAGGGADTQYF. DNA of the CDR3: TGTGCCTGGAGTGTACTAGCGGGGGGAGGGGCAGATACGCAGTATTTT.

This clonotype was seen many times. CDR3 loop: CASSSDRWGYTF. CDR3 bases: TGCGCCAGCAGCTCGGACAGGTGGGGCTACACCTTC. V and J are TRBV5-1 and TRBJ1-2; 7 nucleotides agree with TRBD1. Germline-derived CDR1 and CDR2 are SGHRS and YFSETQ. Trimming cost V 3 bases and J 8 bases; bases outside gene matches: 4. The CDR3 extends over 12 amino acids.

This clonotype was picked up a small number of times. This chain joins TRBV12-3 or TRBV12-4 and TRBJ1-5; D is undetermined. There are 14 residues in the CDR3. V was clipped by 0 bases and J by 4 bases, with 7 bases between them. CDR3 sequence: CASSLARVNQPQHF. CDR3 coding DNA: TGTGCCAGCAGTTTAGCGAGGGTGAATCAGCCCCAGCATTTT.

This clonotype appeared a few times. The chain carries TRBV7-3 and TRBJ2-5; 11 bases line up with TRBD2. The CDR3 runs to 13 residues. Germline V gene lookup returns CDR1 SGHTA and CDR2 FQGTGA. The CDR3 sequence: CAVQGLAAFEQYF. The CDR3 DNA follows: TGTGCGGTCCAGGGACTAGCGGCTTTTGAGCAGTACTTC.

V usage is TRBV29-1 and J usage is TRBJ2-4; D gene unclear. V was trimmed by 3 bases and J by 0 bases, leaving 12 bases between them. This CDR3 comprises 15 residues. CDR1 and CDR2 from the germline V gene are SQVTM and ANQGSEA. DNA of the CDR3: TGCAGCGTTGAGGTCAGAGCTTTAGCCAAAAACATTCAGTACTTC. The encoded protein is CSVEVRALAKNIQYF.

The J gene is TRBJ2-7, the V gene TRBV27, with 9 bases lining up with TRBD1. CDR1 is MNHEY and CDR2 is SMNVEV in the germline V gene (reference sequence). The V segment lost 4 bases and the J segment 3 bases; nucleotides outside the gene matches: 13. The CDR3 has 17 residues. The CDR3: CASSSSSPGQGFYEQYF. The CDR3 DNA reads as TGTGCCAGCAGTTCCTCATCCCCGGGACAGGGATTCTACGAGCAGTACTTC.

Turning to this clonotype: Possible read error: a much larger clone is one base away. The genes are TRBV7-9 and TRBJ2-1; 10 positions match TRBD1. CDR3 size: 14 residues. Germline assignment: CDR1 SEHNR and CDR2 FQNEAQ (reference sequence). CDR3 sequence reads: CARSVGTGDNEQFF. The CDR3 DNA follows: TGTGCCCGCAGCGTCGGGACAGGGGACAATGAGCAGTTCTTC.

The chain links TRBV10-3 to TRBJ2-5; 7 bases agree with TRBD1. Germline assignment: CDR1 ENHRY and CDR2 SYGVKD. The CDR3 has 15 amino acids. V lost 5 bases to trimming and J lost 2 bases; unmatched junction nucleotides: 8. The chain's CDR3 is CAISTGTVVQETQYF. Here the CDR3 DNA reads TGTGCCATCAGTACCGGGACAGTGGTACAAGAGACCCAGTACTTC.

The chain uses TRBV7-2 and TRBJ2-3, with 8 bases lining up with TRBD2. Trimming took 1 base from V and 6 from J; bases not matched to a gene: 6. This CDR3 comprises 15 residues. Germline CDR1 reads SGHTA; CDR2 reads FQGNSA. The CDR3 coding sequence is TGTGCCAGCAGCTTAGAGTCTAGCGGGTGGGATACGCAGTATTTT. This encodes CASSLESSGWDTQYF.

This clonotype was seen a few times. V is TRBV7-6 and J is TRBJ2-3, with TRBD2 as a possible D gene (5 bases). This CDR3 region has 16 residues. Trimming stripped 5 bases from V and 0 bases from J, with 15 bases between. Germline V gene data show CDR1 as SGHVS and CDR2 as FNYEAQ. The CDR3 DNA follows: TGTGCCAGCAGCATCCCTAGCTGGAGAAGCACAGATACGCAGTATTTT. Translating it yields CASSIPSWRSTDTQYF.

This clonotype has a single count. The CDR3 bases are TGTGCCAGCAGTCCCGAGGGATTTGAAGGCTACACCTTC. Protein sequence: CASSPEGFEGYTF. V gene TRBV5-5 combines with J gene TRBJ1-2, with unresolved D. This CDR3 spans 13 amino acids. V lost 5 bases, J lost 8 bases, and 16 bases lay in between. Germline-derived CDR1 and CDR2 are SGHKS and YYEKEE (reference sequence).

The V gene is TRBV2, the J gene TRBJ2-3; 11 nucleotides match TRBD1. The CDR3 runs to 16 residues. CDR1 SNHLY and CDR2 FYNNEI come from the germline V gene. Trimming cost V 5 bases and J 1 base; bases outside gene matches: 5. CDR3 in amino acids: CASSLRGQGGTDTQYF. The CDR3 DNA follows: TGTGCCAGCAGTCTACGGGGACAGGGGGGCACAGATACGCAGTATTTT.

The rearrangement joins TRBV7-2 to TRBJ2-3; TRBD2 matches 7 bases. The trim removed 8 bases at V and 0 bases at J, leaving 11 bases unmatched. Looked up from germline, CDR1 is SGHTA and CDR2 is FQGNSA. The CDR3 loop spans 16 amino acids. Here the CDR3 DNA reads TGTGCCAGCTACTTGGAGCGGGGTCCTAGCACAGATACGCAGTATTTT. It encodes CASYLERGPSTDTQYF. The entire variable domain, with the rest obtained from reference TRBV7-2 and TRBJ2-3, is as follows: GAGVSQSPSNKVTEKGKDVELRCDPISGHTALYWYRQSLGQGLEFLIYFQGNSAPDKSGLPSDRFSAERTGGSVSTLTIQRTQQEDSAVYLCASYLERGPSTDTQYFGPGTRLTVL.

CDR3 sequence reads: CASRGQGSAYEQYF. DNA of the CDR3: TGTGCCAGCAGGGGACAGGGGTCAGCCTACGAGCAGTACTTC. The rearrangement links TRBV6-5 to TRBJ2-4; TRBD1 agrees at 10 bases. The J call could be wrong; TRBJ2-7 is a better fit for the DNA end. Germline CDR1 MNHEY, CDR2 SVGAGI. The CDR3 consists of 14 residues.

V gene TRBV7-9 combines with J gene TRBJ2-4; tentatively, D is TRBD2 (5 bases). The closer fit of TRBJ2-7 to the DNA end suggests the J call may be wrong. Germline CDR1 and CDR2: SEHNR and FQNEAQ (reference sequence). The CDR3 length is 14 residues. The CDR3, as DNA: TGTGCCAGCAGCTTTCGGTCGGGGTTCTACGAGCAGTACTTC. Encoded protein: CASSFRSGFYEQYF.

This clonotype has a handful of counts. The V gene is TRBV6-5, the J gene TRBJ2-7; D is unclear. CDR1 and CDR2 (germline): MNHEY, SVGAGI. CDR3 length: 12 residues. V lost 8 bases, J lost 0 bases, and 8 bases lay in between. CDR3 amino acids: CASQSSSYEQYF. CDR3 DNA: TGTGCCAGCCAGAGTAGCTCCTACGAGCAGTACTTC.

CDR3 nucleotide sequence: TGTGCCAGCAGGGGAACGGGGTCATACAATGAGCAGTTCTTC. This gives the protein CASRGTGSYNEQFF. The chain is built from TRBV6-2 or TRBV6-3 and TRBJ2-1, with a possible D match to TRBD2 (5 bases). CDR1 is MNHEY, CDR2 SVGEGT, per germline. CDR3 size: 14 residues. V shed 6 bases and J shed 4 bases, with 13 bases lying between them.

The V gene is TRBV2, the J gene TRBJ1-2; 11 bases align to TRBD1. The ends lost 5 bases at V and 1 base at J; junction bases unmatched: 6. CDR3 length equals 16 residues. Germline CDR1 and CDR2: SNHLY and FYNNEI. CDR3 nucleotide sequence: TGTGCCAGCAGTCCCTCCGGGACAGGGGGTAACTATGGCTACACCTTC. Protein sequence: CASSPSGTGGNYGYTF.

DNA for the CDR3: TGTGCCAGCAGTTACTCCGGACAGGTTGGAAATGAGCAGTTCTTC. This translates into CASSYSGQVGNEQFF. The J gene is TRBJ2-1, the V gene TRBV6-6, with TRBD1 identical over 7 bases. The CDR3 runs to 15 residues. The junction had 6 bases not matched to a gene; V was cut back by 0 bases and J by 7 bases. Looked up from germline, CDR1 is MNHNY and CDR2 is SVGAGI (reference sequence).

The chain has TRBV6-1 and TRBJ2-3; the match to TRBD2 covers 10 bases. Germline loops: CDR1 MNHNS, CDR2 SASEGT. The CDR3 runs to 17 residues. J lost 4 bases, V lost 1 base, and 8 bases had no gene match. CDR3 sequence: CASSEGVAGGRADTQYF. The CDR3 DNA reads TGTGCCAGCAGTGAAGGAGTAGCGGGGGGCAGGGCAGATACGCAGTATTTT.

There are a few counts of this clonotype. The chain uses TRBV20-1 and TRBJ1-4; a possible D gene is TRBD1 (5 bases). This CDR3 contains 11 residues. Germline values: CDR1 DFQATT, CDR2 SNEGSKA (reference sequence). V lost 6 bases and J lost 8, with 10 bases in between. The CDR3 spells CSASWGEKLFF. CDR3 coding DNA: TGCAGTGCCAGTTGGGGGGAAAAACTGTTTTTT.

This clonotype was seen a few times. V usage is TRBV3-1 and J usage is TRBJ2-7; D may correspond to TRBD1 or TRBD2 (6 bases each). CDR3 length: 16 amino acids. The V end was cut by 0 bases, the J end by 1 base, with 13 bases between. CDR1 is LGHDT, CDR2 YNNKEL, per germline (reference sequence). CDR3 amino acids: CASSQDRRDMSYEQYF. Here the CDR3 DNA reads TGTGCCAGCAGCCAAGACCGGCGGGACATGTCCTACGAGCAGTACTTC.

CDR3: CASSLPDLGNEKLFF. DNA of the CDR3: TGTGCCAGCAGCCTCCCGGACTTGGGAAATGAAAAACTGTTTTTT. V is TRBV6-2 or TRBV6-3 and J is TRBJ1-4; D unclear. The CDR3 is made up of 15 amino acids. Trimming left V 6 bases short and J 5 bases short, with 16 bases between. Germline V gives CDR1 MNHEY, CDR2 SVGEGT.

This clonotype occurred once. This rearrangement joins TRBV28 to TRBJ2-3; TRBD2 matches at 9 bases. The CDR3 is made up of 14 amino acids. The V gene end was trimmed by 5 bases and the J gene end by 14 bases; junction bases not matched to a gene: 14. Germline-derived CDR1 and CDR2 are MDHEN and SYDVKM. The CDR3 nucleotides read TGTGCCAGCAGTCTTCATTCCGGGACTAGCCCGTCGTATTTT. Its protein is CASSLHSGTSPSYF.

Details on this clonotype: This may be a read error: a much more frequent sequence differs by one nucleotide. The chain is built from TRBV7-9 and TRBJ2-4, with 8 positions matching TRBD1. Per germline, CDR1 SEHNR and CDR2 FQNEAQ (reference sequence). The CDR3 runs 16 residues. The J segment lost 8 bases and the V segment lost 5 bases, leaving 14 bases of the junction unmatched. CDR3 bases: TGTGCCAGCAGCGACCGGGACAGGTGGCGCTTAGACATTCAGTACTTC. Its protein is CASSDRDRWRLDIQYF. The whole variable domain, filled in from reference TRBV7-9 and TRBJ2-4, reads DTGVSQNPRHKITKRGQNVTFRCDPISEHNRLYWYRQTLGQGPEFLTYFQNEAQLEKSRLLSDRFSAERPKGSFSTLEIQRTEQGDSAMYLCASSDRDRWRLDIQYFGAGTRLSVL.

CDR3 in DNA: TGTGCCACCCAGCCCACTAGCGGGTTTGGCAATGAGCAGTTCTTC. Encoded protein: CATQPTSGFGNEQFF. V and J are TRBV12-3 or TRBV12-4 and TRBJ2-1; the match to TRBD2 covers 9 bases. After removal of 10 bases from V and 6 bases from J, the junction contained 13 bases not matched to a gene. This CDR3 has 15 amino acids.

The CDR3 loop reads CASSSWETQYF. The CDR3 nucleotides read TGTGCCAGCAGCTCTTGGGAGACCCAGTACTTC. V usage is TRBV7-2 and J usage is TRBJ2-5; no definite D call. Trimming took off 4 bases at V and 5 bases at J, with 5 bases between the two ends. The germline V gene encodes CDR1 SGHTA and CDR2 FQGNSA. The CDR3 covers 11 residues.

In its sample, this clonotype was seen once. The chain is built from TRBV27 and TRBJ1-5; D is unclear. Germline V gives CDR1 MNHEY, CDR2 SMNVEV (reference sequence). The CDR3 covers 16 residues. The ends were cut back, 4 bases at V and 0 bases at J, with 13 bases in the middle. The CDR3 spells CASSSNLMGSNQPQHF. The CDR3 DNA sequence: TGTGCCAGCAGTTCTAACCTTATGGGTAGCAATCAGCCCCAGCATTTT.